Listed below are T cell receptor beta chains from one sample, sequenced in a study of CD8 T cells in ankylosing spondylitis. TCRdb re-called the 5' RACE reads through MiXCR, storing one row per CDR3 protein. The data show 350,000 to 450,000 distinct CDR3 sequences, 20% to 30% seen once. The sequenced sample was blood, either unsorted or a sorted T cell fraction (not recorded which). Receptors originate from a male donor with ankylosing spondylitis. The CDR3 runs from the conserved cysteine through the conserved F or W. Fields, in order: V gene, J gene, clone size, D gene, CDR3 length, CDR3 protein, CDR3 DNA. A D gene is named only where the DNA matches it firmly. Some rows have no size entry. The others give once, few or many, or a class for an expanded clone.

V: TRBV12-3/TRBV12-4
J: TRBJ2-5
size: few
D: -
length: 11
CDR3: CASSPRWTQYF
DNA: TGTGCCAGCAGTCCCCGCTGGACCCAGTACTTC

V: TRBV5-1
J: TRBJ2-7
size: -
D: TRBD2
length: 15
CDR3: CASSLELAGGNEQYF
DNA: TGCGCCAGCAGCTTGGAACTAGCGGGAGGTAACGAGCAGTACTTC

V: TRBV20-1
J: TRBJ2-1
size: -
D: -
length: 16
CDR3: CSARDRLRSSYNEQFF
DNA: TGCAGTGCTAGAGATCGACTAAGGAGCTCCTACAATGAGCAGTTCTTC

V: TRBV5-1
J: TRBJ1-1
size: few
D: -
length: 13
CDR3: CASTPGGKGEAFF
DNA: TGCGCCAGCACACCCGGGGGCAAGGGTGAAGCTTTCTTT

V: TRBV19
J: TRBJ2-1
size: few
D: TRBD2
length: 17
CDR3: CASSIEGTSGIDNEQFF
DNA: TGTGCCAGTAGTATCGAGGGGACTAGCGGGATTGACAATGAGCAGTTCTTC

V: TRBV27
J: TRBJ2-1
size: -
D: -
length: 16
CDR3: CASSPYPRGLNNEQFF
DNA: TGTGCCAGCAGTCCCTATCCCCGGGGGCTTAACAATGAGCAGTTCTTC

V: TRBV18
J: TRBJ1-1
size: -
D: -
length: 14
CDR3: CASSPAGTANEAFF
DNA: TGTGCCAGCTCACCAGCCGGGACGGCAAATGAAGCTTTCTTT

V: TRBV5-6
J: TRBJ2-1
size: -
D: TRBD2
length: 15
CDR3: CASSFSGRAHNEQFF
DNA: TGTGCCAGCAGCTTTAGCGGGAGGGCCCACAATGAGCAGTTCTTC

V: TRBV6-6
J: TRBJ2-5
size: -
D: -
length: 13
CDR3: CASRRDPGETQYF
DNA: TGTGCCAGCAGGAGGGACCCGGGGGAGACCCAGTACTTC

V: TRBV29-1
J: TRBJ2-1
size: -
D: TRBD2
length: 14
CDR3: CSVAPSGGNNEQFF
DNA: TGCAGCGTTGCTCCCAGCGGGGGTAACAATGAGCAGTTCTTC

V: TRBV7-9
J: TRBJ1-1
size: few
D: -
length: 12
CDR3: CASSLVGGEAFF
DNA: TGTGCCAGCAGCCTAGTAGGGGGTGAAGCTTTCTTT

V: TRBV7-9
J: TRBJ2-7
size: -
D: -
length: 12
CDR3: CASSPLRFEQYF
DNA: TGTGCCAGCAGCCCCCTCAGATTCGAGCAGTACTTC

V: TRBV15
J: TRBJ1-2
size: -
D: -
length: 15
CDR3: CATSRERRGSYGYTF
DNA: TGTGCCACCAGCAGAGAAAGGCGGGGGTCCTATGGCTACACCTTC

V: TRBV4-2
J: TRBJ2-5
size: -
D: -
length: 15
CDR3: CASSQSVQGQETQYF
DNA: TGTGCCAGCAGCCAAAGCGTCCAGGGACAAGAGACCCAGTACTTC

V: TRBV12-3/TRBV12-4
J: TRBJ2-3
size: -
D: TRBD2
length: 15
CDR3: CASSRSGREADTQYF
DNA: TGTGCCAGCAGCCGGTCTGGGCGGGAGGCAGATACGCAGTATTTT

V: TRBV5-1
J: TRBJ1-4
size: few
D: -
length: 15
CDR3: CASSLGDYLNEKLFF
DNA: TGCGCCAGCAGCTTGGGGGATTATCTTAATGAAAAACTGTTTTTT

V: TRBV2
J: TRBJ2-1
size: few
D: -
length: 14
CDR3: CASTTGSSYNEQFF
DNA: TGTGCCAGCACGACAGGAAGCTCCTACAATGAGCAGTTCTTC

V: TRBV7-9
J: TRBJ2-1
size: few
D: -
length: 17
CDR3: CASSLARAGTFYNEQFF
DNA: TGTGCCAGCAGCTTAGCGCGGGCGGGGACTTTCTACAATGAGCAGTTCTTC

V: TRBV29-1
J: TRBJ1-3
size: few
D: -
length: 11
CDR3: CSVERTDTIYF
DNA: TGCAGCGTTGAACGGACAGACACCATATATTTT

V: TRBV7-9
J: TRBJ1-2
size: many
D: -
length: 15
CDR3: CASSLGQGANYGYTF
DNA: TGTGCCAGCAGCTTAGGGCAGGGAGCTAACTATGGCTACACCTTC

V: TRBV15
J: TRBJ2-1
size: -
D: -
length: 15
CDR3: CATSRDPNLYNEQFF
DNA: TGTGCCACCAGCAGAGACCCCAACCTCTACAATGAGCAGTTCTTC

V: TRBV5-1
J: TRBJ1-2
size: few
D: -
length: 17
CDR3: CASSSATSGGRVDGYTF
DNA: TGCGCCAGCAGCTCGGCGACGAGTGGAGGTCGGGTGGATGGCTACACCTTC

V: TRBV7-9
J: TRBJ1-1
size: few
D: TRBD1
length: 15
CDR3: CASSLQTGGEGEAFF
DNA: TGTGCCAGCAGCTTACAGACAGGGGGAGAGGGTGAAGCTTTCTTT

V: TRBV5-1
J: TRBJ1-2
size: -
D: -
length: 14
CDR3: CASSLTGPGDGYTF
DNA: TGCGCCAGCAGCTTAACAGGGCCCGGGGATGGCTACACCTTC

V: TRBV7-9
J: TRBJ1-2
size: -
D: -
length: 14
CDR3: CASSFGPGVYGYTF
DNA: TGTGCCAGCAGCTTCGGCCCAGGGGTCTATGGCTACACCTTC

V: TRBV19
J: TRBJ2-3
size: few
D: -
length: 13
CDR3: CASSPALPDTQYF
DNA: TGTGCCAGTAGCCCTGCGCTGCCAGATACGCAGTATTTT

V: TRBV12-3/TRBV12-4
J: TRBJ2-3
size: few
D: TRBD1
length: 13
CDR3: CASSYRGTDTQYF
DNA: TGTGCCAGCAGTTACAGGGGTACTGATACGCAGTATTTT

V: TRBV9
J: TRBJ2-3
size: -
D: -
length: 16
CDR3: CASSVAQRVRTDTQYF
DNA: TGTGCCAGCAGCGTCGCTCAGCGGGTTCGCACAGATACGCAGTATTTT

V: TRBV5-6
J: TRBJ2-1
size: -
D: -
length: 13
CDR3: CASSLWGHNEQFF
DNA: TGTGCCAGCAGCTTATGGGGGCACAATGAGCAGTTCTTC

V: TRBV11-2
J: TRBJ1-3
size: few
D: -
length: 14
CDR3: CASSRAGTGNTIYF
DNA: TGTGCCAGCAGCAGAGCAGGGACTGGAAACACCATATATTTT

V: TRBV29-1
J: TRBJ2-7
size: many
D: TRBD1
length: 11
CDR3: CSATGSYEQYF
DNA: TGCAGCGCGACAGGGAGCTACGAGCAGTACTTC

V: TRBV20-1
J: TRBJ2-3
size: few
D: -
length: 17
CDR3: CSARDWWASTSPDTQYF
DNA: TGCAGTGCTAGAGATTGGTGGGCCTCCACGAGCCCAGATACGCAGTATTTT

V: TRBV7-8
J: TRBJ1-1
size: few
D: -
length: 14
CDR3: CASSFGQKNTEAFF
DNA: TGTGCCAGCAGCTTCGGACAGAAGAACACTGAAGCTTTCTTT

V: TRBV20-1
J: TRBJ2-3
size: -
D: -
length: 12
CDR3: CASQLVTDTQYF
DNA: TGCGCTAGTCAGCTGGTGACAGATACGCAGTATTTT

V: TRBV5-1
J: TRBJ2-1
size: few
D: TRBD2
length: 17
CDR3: CASSLVGLAGGNNEQFF
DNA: TGCGCCAGCAGCTTGGTGGGACTAGCGGGGGGGAACAATGAGCAGTTCTTC

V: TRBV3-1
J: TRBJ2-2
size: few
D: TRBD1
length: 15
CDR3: CASSGRDRGTGELFF
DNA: TGTGCCAGCAGCGGCCGGGACAGAGGTACCGGGGAGCTGTTTTTT

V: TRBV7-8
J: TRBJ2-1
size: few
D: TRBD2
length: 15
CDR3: CASSPGTRVYNEQFF
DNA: TGTGCCAGCAGCCCCGGGACTAGAGTCTACAATGAGCAGTTCTTC

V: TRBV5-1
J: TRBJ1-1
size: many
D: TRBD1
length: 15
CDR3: CASSPTGTANTEAFF
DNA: TGTGCCAGCAGTCCCACCGGGACAGCGAACACTGAAGCTTTCTTT

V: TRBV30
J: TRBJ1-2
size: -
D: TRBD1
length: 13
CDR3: CAWSQDRNYGYTF
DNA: TGTGCCTGGAGCCAGGACAGGAATTATGGCTACACCTTC

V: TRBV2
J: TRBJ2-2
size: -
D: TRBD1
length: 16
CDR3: CASSPQGGANTGELFF
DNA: TGTGCCAGCAGTCCACAGGGGGGAGCGAACACCGGGGAGCTGTTTTTT

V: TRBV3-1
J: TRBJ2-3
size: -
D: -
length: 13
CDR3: CASSQNLFDTQYF
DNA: TGTGCCAGCAGCCAGAACCTCTTTGATACGCAGTATTTT

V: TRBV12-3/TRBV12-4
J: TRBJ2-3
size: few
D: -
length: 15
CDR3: CASSLQATSTDTQYF
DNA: TGTGCCAGCAGTCTACAGGCAACTAGCACAGATACGCAGTATTTT